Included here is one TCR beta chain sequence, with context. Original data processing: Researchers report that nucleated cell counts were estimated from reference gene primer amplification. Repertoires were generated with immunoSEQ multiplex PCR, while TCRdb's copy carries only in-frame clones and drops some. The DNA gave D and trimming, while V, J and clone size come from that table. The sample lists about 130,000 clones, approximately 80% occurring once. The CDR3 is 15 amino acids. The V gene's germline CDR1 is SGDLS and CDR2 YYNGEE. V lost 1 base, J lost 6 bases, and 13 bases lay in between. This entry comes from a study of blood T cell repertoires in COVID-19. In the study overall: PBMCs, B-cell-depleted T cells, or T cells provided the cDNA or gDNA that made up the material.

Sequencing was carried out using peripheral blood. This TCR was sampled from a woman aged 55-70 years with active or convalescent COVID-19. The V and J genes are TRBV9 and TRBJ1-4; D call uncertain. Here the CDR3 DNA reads TGTGCCAGCAGCGTACGTCTAAGGGAGGATGAAAAACTGTTTTTT. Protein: CASSVRLREDEKLFF.